A selection of T cell receptor beta chains follows, all from one sample in a study of cytomegalovirus exposure and HLA in healthy donors. Clones were sequenced by immunoSEQ multiplex PCR, and TCRdb holds only the in-frame ones, with some missing. The sample has fewer than 250,000 clones; approximately 78% are singletons. Sequencing input: PBMCs. The receptor source for this set is a man between 25 and 39 years old in good health and CMV-seronegative. Both conserved end residues are part of each CDR3. D genes are given only for firm matches. Part of the rows lack a size; the others show once, few, many or a class for expanded clones.

clone size,V gene,D gene,J gene,CDR3 protein,CDR3 DNA
NA,TRBV5-1,NA,TRBJ1-2,CASSLTDYGYTF,TGCGCCAGCAGCTTAACGGACTATGGCTACACCTTC
NA,TRBV19,NA,TRBJ1-3,CASRKQGQSGNTIYF,TGTGCCAGTAGGAAACAGGGCCAATCTGGAAACACCATATATTTT
NA,TRBV9,TRBD2,TRBJ2-5,CASSEGTAGGILQETQYF,TGTGCCAGCAGCGAGGGGACAGCGGGGGGAATCCTCCAAGAGACCCAGTACTTC
NA,TRBV5-1,TRBD1,TRBJ2-6,CASSLATPGQGGSGASVLTF,TGCGCCAGCAGCTTGGCGACACCGGGACAGGGGGGAAGTGGGGCCAGCGTCCTGACTTTC
NA,TRBV4-3,TRBD1,TRBJ1-3,CASSPFRATGPAPSGNTIYF,TGCGCCAGCAGCCCTTTCAGGGCGACAGGGCCCGCTCCCTCTGGAAACACCATATATTTT
NA,TRBV7-9,TRBD1,TRBJ1-1,CASSLVGQGWVMNTEAFF,TGTGCCAGCAGCTTAGTGGGACAGGGATGGGTAATGAACACTGAAGCTTTCTTT
few,TRBV19,TRBD1,TRBJ2-7,CASSLTGVYEQYF,TGTGCCAGTAGTCTGACAGGGGTCTACGAGCAGTACTTC
few,TRBV7-9,NA,TRBJ2-7,CASSPPFTRPRAYEQYF,TGTGCCAGCAGCCCACCCTTTACCCGACCCCGGGCCTACGAGCAGTACTTC
NA,TRBV7-2,TRBD1,TRBJ1-5,CASSSQGAGQPQHF,TGTGCCAGCAGCTCGCAGGGGGCAGGGCAGCCCCAGCATTTT
NA,TRBV5-1,NA,TRBJ2-7,CASSPGGGHEQYF,TGCGCCAGCAGCCCCGGAGGGGGCCACGAGCAGTACTTC
NA,TRBV4-3,TRBD2,TRBJ2-3,CASSQEAGSTDTQYF,TGCGCCAGCAGCCAAGAAGCGGGGAGCACAGATACGCAGTATTTT
NA,TRBV19,TRBD1,TRBJ1-2,CASSTKTGAYYGYTF,TGTGCCAGTAGTACGAAGACAGGGGCCTACTATGGCTACACCTTC
NA,TRBV4-3,NA,TRBJ2-2,CASSLRVSTGELFF,TGCGCCAGCAGCCTTCGGGTTTCCACCGGGGAGCTGTTTTTT
NA,TRBV29-1,TRBD1,TRBJ2-5,CSAEGARQETQYF,TGCAGCGCCGAGGGGGCGAGGCAAGAGACCCAGTACTTC
NA,TRBV28,NA,TRBJ2-7,CASSQEVGVRVLYEQYF,TGTGCCAGCAGTCAAGAGGTGGGAGTCCGGGTTCTCTACGAGCAGTACTTC
NA,TRBV2,NA,TRBJ2-1,CASSAEGDEQFF,TGTGCCAGCAGTGCCGAGGGAGATGAGCAGTTCTTC
NA,TRBV6-1,NA,TRBJ1-4,CASTKGRTNEKLFF,TGTGCCAGCACCAAGGGGCGAACTAATGAAAAACTGTTTTTT
NA,TRBV28,NA,TRBJ2-3,CASSQTSGGPSGTQYF,TGTGCCAGCAGTCAAACGTCCGGGGGACCGTCGGGTACGCAGTATTTT
once,TRBV5-4,NA,TRBJ2-5,CASSSAGQETQYF,TGTGCCAGCAGCAGCGCGGGGCAAGAGACCCAGTACTTC
few,TRBV11-2,NA,TRBJ2-5,CASSLSPWTAGEETQYF,TGTGCCAGCAGCTTATCCCCCTGGACCGCAGGGGAAGAGACCCAGTACTTC
NA,TRBV7-8,TRBD2,TRBJ2-3,CASSYGAGPSGGAGDF,TGTGCCAGCAGCTATGGAGCGGGGCCTAGCGGGGGTGCTGGCGATTTT
NA,TRBV6-5,TRBD2,TRBJ2-7,CASSLAGGGEQYF,TGTGCCAGCAGCTTAGCGGGGGGTGGAGAGCAGTACTTC
NA,TRBV14,NA,TRBJ1-1,CASSQASGAVNTEAFF,TGTGCCAGCAGCCAGGCAAGCGGGGCAGTGAACACTGAAGCTTTCTTT
NA,TRBV14,NA,TRBJ2-5,CASSHYAGVQETQYF,TGTGCCAGCAGCCACTATGCAGGGGTCCAAGAGACCCAGTACTTC
once,TRBV5-5,TRBD2,TRBJ2-1,CASSFRLAGVSSYNEQFF,TGTGCCAGCAGCTTCCGACTAGCGGGGGTTTCCTCCTACAATGAGCAGTTCTTC
NA,TRBV2,NA,TRBJ2-4,CASSEILLAKNIQYF,TGTGCCAGCAGTGAGATTTTACTAGCCAAAAACATTCAGTACTTC
NA,TRBV4-2,NA,TRBJ1-1,CASSQSWREGTEAFF,TGTGCCAGCAGCCAATCTTGGCGGGAGGGGACTGAAGCTTTCTTT
NA,TRBV10-3,TRBD1,TRBJ1-1,CAIRAGGVSREAFF,TGTGCCATCAGGGCAGGGGGCGTAAGTCGTGAAGCTTTCTTT
NA,TRBV7-8,NA,TRBJ2-7,CASSLVGSSYEQYF,TGTGCCAGCAGCTTAGTTGGCAGCTCCTACGAGCAGTACTTC
once,TRBV28,NA,TRBJ2-3,CASSTGSYRPDTQYF,TGTGCCAGCAGCACAGGGTCTTATCGGCCAGATACGCAGTATTTT
NA,TRBV5-6,NA,TRBJ1-1,CASSLPGRQGTEAFF,TGTGCCAGCAGCTTACCAGGCCGCCAGGGCACTGAAGCTTTCTTT
few,TRBV6-5,NA,TRBJ2-7,CASRDSPYEQYF,TGTGCCAGCAGAGACAGCCCCTACGAGCAGTACTTC
NA,TRBV14,NA,TRBJ1-2,CASSHRTTGFYGYTF,TGTGCCAGCAGCCATAGAACAACAGGGTTCTATGGCTACACCTTC
once,TRBV7-3,NA,TRBJ1-1,CASSRQLLNTEAFF,TGTGCCAGCAGCCGACAGCTTCTGAACACTGAAGCTTTCTTT
once,TRBV27,TRBD1,TRBJ2-2,CASSDNYRGNTGELFF,TGTGCCAGCAGCGACAATTACAGGGGGAACACCGGGGAGCTGTTTTTT
NA,TRBV7-9,NA,TRBJ1-4,CASSLGLREEKLFF,TGTGCCAGCAGCTTGGGGTTGAGGGAAGAAAAACTGTTTTTT
few,TRBV6-4,TRBD2,TRBJ2-3,CASSETSGGTDTQYF,TGTGCCAGCAGTGAGACTAGCGGGGGAACAGATACGCAGTATTTT
NA,TRBV4-3,NA,TRBJ1-2,CASSQDILRAVDYGYTF,TGCGCCAGCAGCCAAGATATTTTGAGGGCTGTTGACTATGGCTACACCTTC
once,TRBV6-6,NA,TRBJ2-7,CASRSPIPPYEQYF,TGTGCCAGCAGGTCTCCTATCCCTCCCTACGAGCAGTACTTC
few,TRBV7-9,NA,TRBJ2-7,CASSVGPIYEQYF,TGTGCCAGCAGTGTTGGTCCTATCTACGAGCAGTACTTC
NA,TRBV27,TRBD2,TRBJ2-7,CASSIGTSGGYEQYF,TGTGCCAGCAGCATCGGGACTAGCGGGGGCTACGAGCAGTACTTC
NA,TRBV7-8,TRBD1,TRBJ1-1,CASSYHRGGTEAFF,TGTGCCAGCAGCTACCACAGGGGGGGCACTGAAGCTTTCTTT
NA,TRBV15,NA,TRBJ1-5,CATSRLIEGGNQPQHF,TGTGCCACCAGCAGACTGATTGAGGGAGGCAATCAGCCCCAGCATTTT
NA,TRBV5-4,NA,TRBJ1-4,CASSLGFGGFNEKLFF,TGTGCCAGCAGCTTAGGCTTTGGGGGGTTTAATGAAAAACTGTTTTTT
NA,TRBV5-3,NA,TRBJ2-3,CARSPRGSSTDTQYF,TGTGCCAGAAGCCCTAGGGGATCTAGCACAGATACGCAGTATTTT
NA,TRBV19,NA,TRBJ2-6,CATHYGAFSGASVLTF,TGTGCCACCCACTATGGGGCCTTCTCTGGGGCCAGCGTCCTGACTTTC
NA,TRBV13,TRBD1,TRBJ1-5,CASSLEGADQPQHF,TGTGCCAGCAGCTTGGAGGGGGCCGATCAGCCCCAGCATTTT
NA,TRBV5-1,TRBD2,TRBJ2-5,CASSLDQLAGVPETQYF,TGCGCCAGCAGCTTGGACCAACTAGCGGGGGTACCGGAGACCCAGTACTTC
NA,TRBV18,NA,TRBJ1-1,CASSAGAGNTEAFF,TGTGCCAGCTCCGCAGGGGCGGGGAACACTGAAGCTTTCTTT
NA,TRBV9,NA,TRBJ2-7,CASSVGPGETYEQYF,TGTGCCAGCAGCGTAGGCCCAGGGGAAACCTACGAGCAGTACTTC
NA,TRBV4-1,NA,TRBJ1-2,CASSQVEGIYGYTF,TGCGCCAGCAGCCAAGTGGAGGGTATCTATGGCTACACCTTC
NA,TRBV4-1,TRBD2,TRBJ2-2,CASSQPRGGINTGELFF,TGCGCCAGCAGCCAACCGCGGGGGGGAATAAACACCGGGGAGCTGTTTTTT
NA,TRBV11-2,NA,TRBJ1-1,CASSLDLSGRAFF,TGTGCCAGCAGCTTAGATCTGTCAGGGCGGGCTTTCTTT
once,TRBV18,NA,TRBJ2-2,CASSPKLLTETNTGELFF,TGTGCCAGCTCACCAAAACTTCTAACAGAGACCAACACCGGGGAGCTGTTTTTT
once,TRBV28,TRBD1,TRBJ2-7,CASSAGDRDEQYF,TGTGCCAGCAGCGCGGGGGACAGGGACGAGCAGTACTTC
NA,TRBV6-5,NA,TRBJ1-5,CASSPVAHQPQHF,TGTGCCAGCAGTCCCGTGGCCCATCAGCCCCAGCATTTT
NA,TRBV4-1,NA,TRBJ2-4,CASSHGAGVSAKNIQYF,TGCGCCAGCAGCCATGGAGCAGGGGTTTCGGCCAAAAACATTCAGTACTTC